Reported below is one TCR beta chain. The data derive from a study of long-term antiretroviral therapy in people with HIV. The run of the v3.0 immunoSEQ assay was at survey level. The sequencing target was roughly 40,000-55,000 T-cell genomes per sample. Here immunoSEQ multiplex PCR was the method, and the copy in TCRdb shows in-frame clones only, minus some. The sample has about 28,000 clones, approximately 86% seen once. V was clipped by 0 bases and J by 2 bases, with 15 bases between them. CDR1 is WNHNN, CDR2 SYGVQD, per germline (reference sequence). CDR3 length: 17 residues. The source is a woman in her 30s with HIV. The V and J genes are TRBV10-1 and TRBJ2-3, with D perhaps TRBD1 (5 bases). The material sequenced was unsorted PBMCs, taken 0.8 years after starting antiretroviral therapy. The CDR3 loop reads CASSESMLGHTTDTQYF. CDR3 coding DNA: TGCGCCAGCAGTGAGTCGATGTTAGGACATACCACAGATACGCAGTATTTT.